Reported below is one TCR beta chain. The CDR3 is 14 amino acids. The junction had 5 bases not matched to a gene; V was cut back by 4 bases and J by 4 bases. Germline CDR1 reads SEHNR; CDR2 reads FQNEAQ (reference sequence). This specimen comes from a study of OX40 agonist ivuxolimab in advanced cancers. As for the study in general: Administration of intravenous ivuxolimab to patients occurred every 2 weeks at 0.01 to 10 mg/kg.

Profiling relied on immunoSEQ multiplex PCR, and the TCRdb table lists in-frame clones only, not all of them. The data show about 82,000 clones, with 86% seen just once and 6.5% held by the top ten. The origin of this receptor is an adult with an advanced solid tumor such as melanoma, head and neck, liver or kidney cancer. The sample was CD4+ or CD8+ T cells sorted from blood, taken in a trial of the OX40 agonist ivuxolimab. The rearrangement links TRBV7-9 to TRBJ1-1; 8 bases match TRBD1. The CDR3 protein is CASSYGQGGTEAFF. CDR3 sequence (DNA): TGTGCCAGCAGCTACGGACAGGGAGGCACTGAAGCTTTCTTT.